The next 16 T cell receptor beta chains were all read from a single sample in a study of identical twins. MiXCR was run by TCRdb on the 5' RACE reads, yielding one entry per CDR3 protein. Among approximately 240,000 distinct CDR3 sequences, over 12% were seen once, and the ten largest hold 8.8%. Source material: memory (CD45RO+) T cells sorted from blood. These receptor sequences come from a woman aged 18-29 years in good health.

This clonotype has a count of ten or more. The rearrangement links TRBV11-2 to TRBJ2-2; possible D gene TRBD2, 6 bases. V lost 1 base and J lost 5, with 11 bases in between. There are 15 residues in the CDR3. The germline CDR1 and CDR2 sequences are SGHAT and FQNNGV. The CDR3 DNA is TGTGCCAGCAGCTTAGTATCGGGGGTTACCGGGGAGCTGTTTTTT. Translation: CASSLVSGVTGELFF.

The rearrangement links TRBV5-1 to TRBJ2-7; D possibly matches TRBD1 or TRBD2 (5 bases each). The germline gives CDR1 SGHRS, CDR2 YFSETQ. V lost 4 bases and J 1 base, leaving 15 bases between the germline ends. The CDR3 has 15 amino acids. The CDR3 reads CASSQGQLVSYEQYF. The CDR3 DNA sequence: TGCGCCAGCAGCCAGGGTCAACTAGTTTCCTACGAGCAGTACTTC.

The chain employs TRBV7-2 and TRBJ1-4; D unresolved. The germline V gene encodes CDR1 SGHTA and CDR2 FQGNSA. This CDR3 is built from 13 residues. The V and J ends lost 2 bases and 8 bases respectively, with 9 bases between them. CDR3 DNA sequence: TGTGCCAGCAGCTTAATGAAGGCCGAAAAACTGTTTTTT. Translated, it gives CASSLMKAEKLFF.

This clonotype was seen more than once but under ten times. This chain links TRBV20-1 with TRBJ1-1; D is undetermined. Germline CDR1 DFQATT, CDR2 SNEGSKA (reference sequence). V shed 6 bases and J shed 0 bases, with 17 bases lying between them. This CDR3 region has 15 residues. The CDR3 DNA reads TGCAGTGCGAAGAAGAAAGGACCGCTGAACACTGAAGCTTTCTTT. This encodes CSAKKKGPLNTEAFF.

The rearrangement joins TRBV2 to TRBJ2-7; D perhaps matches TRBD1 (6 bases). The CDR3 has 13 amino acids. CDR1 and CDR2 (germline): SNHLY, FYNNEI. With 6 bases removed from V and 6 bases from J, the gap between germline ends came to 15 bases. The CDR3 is CASSPNREGEQYF. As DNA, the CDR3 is TGTGCCAGCAGCCCCAACAGGGAAGGCGAGCAGTACTTC.

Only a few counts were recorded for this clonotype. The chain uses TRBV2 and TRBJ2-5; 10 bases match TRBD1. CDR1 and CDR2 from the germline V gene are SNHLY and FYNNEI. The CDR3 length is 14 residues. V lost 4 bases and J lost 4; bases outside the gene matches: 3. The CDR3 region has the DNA TGTGCCAGCAGTGTGGGGACAGGGGTAGAGACCCAGTACTTC. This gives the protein CASSVGTGVETQYF. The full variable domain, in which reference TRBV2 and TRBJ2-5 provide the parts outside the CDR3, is EPEVTQTPSHQVTQMGQEVILRCVPISNHLYFYWYRQILGQKVEFLVSFYNNEISEKSEIFDDQFSVERPDGSNFTLKIRSTKLEDSAMYFCASSVGTGVETQYFGPGTRLLVL.

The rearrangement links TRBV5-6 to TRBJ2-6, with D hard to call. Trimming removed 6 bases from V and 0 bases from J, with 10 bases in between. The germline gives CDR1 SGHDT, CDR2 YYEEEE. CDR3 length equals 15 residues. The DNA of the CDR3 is TGTGCCAGCACCTCCTGGGCCTCTGGGGCCAACGTCCTGACTTTC. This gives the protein CASTSWASGANVLTF.

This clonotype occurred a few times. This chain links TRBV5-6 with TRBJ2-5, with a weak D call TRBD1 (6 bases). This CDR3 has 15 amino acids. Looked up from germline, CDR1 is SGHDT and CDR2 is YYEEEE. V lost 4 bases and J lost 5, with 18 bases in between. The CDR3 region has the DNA TGTGCCAGCAGCCACTCACCCCAGGGGAAGGAGACCCAGTACTTC. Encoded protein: CASSHSPQGKETQYF.

Here the CDR3 DNA reads TGCAGTGCTAGGGGACTAGCGGGGTCCAGCCACATCTCCTACAATGAGCAGTTCTTC. Its translation: CSARGLAGSSHISYNEQFF. This chain links TRBV20-1 with TRBJ2-1; 13 positions agree with TRBD2. There are 19 residues in the CDR3. Germline CDR1 and CDR2: DFQATT and SNEGSKA (reference sequence). V dropped 3 bases and J dropped 0; count of bases not matched to a gene: 11.

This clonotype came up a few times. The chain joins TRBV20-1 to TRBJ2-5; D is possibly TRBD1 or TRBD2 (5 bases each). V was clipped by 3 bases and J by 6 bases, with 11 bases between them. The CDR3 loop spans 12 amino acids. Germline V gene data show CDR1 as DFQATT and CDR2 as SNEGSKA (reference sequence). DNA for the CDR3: TGCAGTGCTAGGAGGGGTAGCCAGACCCAGTACTTC. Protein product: CSARRGSQTQYF.

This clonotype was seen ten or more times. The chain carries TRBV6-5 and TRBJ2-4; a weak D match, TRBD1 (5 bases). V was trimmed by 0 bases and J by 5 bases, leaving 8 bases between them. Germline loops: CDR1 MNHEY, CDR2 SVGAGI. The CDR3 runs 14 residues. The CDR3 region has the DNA TGTGCCAGCAGTTACTCGGGGCGCGAAAACATTCAGTACTTC. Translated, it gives CASSYSGRENIQYF.

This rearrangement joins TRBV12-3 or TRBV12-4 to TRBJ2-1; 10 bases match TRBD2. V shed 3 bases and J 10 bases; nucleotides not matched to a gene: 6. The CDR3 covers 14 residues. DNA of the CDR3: TGTGCCAGCAGTTTCGCGCGACTAGCGGGCGAGCAGTTCTTC. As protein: CASSFARLAGEQFF.

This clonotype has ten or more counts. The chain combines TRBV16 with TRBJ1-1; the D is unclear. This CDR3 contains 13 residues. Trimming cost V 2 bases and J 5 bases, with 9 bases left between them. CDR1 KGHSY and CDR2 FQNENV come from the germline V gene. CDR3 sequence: CASSQEVWTEAFF. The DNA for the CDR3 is TGTGCCAGCAGCCAAGAGGTATGGACTGAAGCTTTCTTT. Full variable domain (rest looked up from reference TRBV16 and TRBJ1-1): GEEVAQTPKHLVRGEGQKAKLYCAPIKGHSYVFWYQQVLKNEFKFLISFQNENVFDETGMPKERFSAKCLPNSPCSLEIQATKLEDSAVYFCASSQEVWTEAFFGQGTRLTVV.

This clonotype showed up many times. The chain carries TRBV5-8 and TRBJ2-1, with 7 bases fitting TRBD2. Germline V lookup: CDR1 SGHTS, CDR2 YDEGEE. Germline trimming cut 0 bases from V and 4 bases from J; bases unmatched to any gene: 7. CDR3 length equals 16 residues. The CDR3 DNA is TGTGCCAGCAGCTTGGGGCTAGCGGATACATACAATGAGCAGTTCTTC. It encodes CASSLGLADTYNEQFF.

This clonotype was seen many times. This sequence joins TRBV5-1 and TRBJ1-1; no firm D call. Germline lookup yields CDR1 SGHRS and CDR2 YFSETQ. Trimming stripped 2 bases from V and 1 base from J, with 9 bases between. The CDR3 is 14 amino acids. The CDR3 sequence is CASSLTPRNTEAFF. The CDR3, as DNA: TGCGCCAGCAGCTTAACCCCGAGGAACACTGAAGCTTTCTTT.

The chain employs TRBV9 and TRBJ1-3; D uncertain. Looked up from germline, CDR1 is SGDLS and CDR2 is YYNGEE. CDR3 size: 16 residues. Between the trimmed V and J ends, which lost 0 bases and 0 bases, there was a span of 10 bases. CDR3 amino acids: CASSVARGFSGNTIYF. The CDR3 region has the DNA TGTGCCAGCAGCGTAGCGCGGGGATTCTCTGGAAACACCATATATTTT.